The T cell receptor beta chain under discussion was sequenced for a study of blood T cell dynamics during melanoma immunotherapy. Study observations and caveats: Immune-effector CD8+ cells best matched cell-free DNA CDR3 sequences and were most clonal.

Judged by abundance, this clone is large (0.1 to 1%). The antigen is unknown. V was shortened by 7 bases and J by 1 base, with 16 bases between the two germline ends. The CDR3 covers 15 residues. The germline CDR1 and CDR2 sequences are MGHRA and YSYEKL. Using immunoSEQ multiplex PCR, the repertoire was profiled, and TCRdb retains in-frame clones only, with some absent. The sample holds fewer than 2,000 clones, roughly two thirds seen once. Time point defined: pre-treatment baseline. Immune-effector memory T cells were defined as CD3+ CD4- CD8+ CD45RA- CD45RO-high CD27- CCR7-. This sequence joins TRBV4-1 and TRBJ1-2; D remains ambiguous. The origin of this receptor is a human donor with melanoma. The material sequenced was CD8+ T cells from blood, taken from a patient treated with checkpoint blockade. CDR3 loop: CASTSSAGNNYGYTF. The CDR3 nucleotides are TGCGCCAGCACCTCCTCGGCGGGAAATAACTATGGCTACACCTTC.